This T cell receptor (beta chain) was documented in a study of breast tumors, draining lymph nodes, adjacent tissues. On this clonotype itself: What it recognizes is unknown.

Trimming took 8 bases from V and 3 from J, leaving 7 bases between them. The CDR3 spans 11 residues. CDR1 and CDR2 (germline): WSHSY, SAAADI. Broader study findings: Tumor TCR diversity was below lymph nodes but above nontumor tissue. Data fit most tumor T cells coming from lymph node, expanding in tumor.

Each CDR3 protein is one row after TCRdb ran MiXCR on the multiplex PCR reads. The sample consists of about 200,000 distinct CDR3 sequences, less than 40% of them appearing once. Samples came from axillary lymph nodes draining the breast cancer. The sequence was obtained from a female donor with breast cancer. Some clones in this sample may be carry-over from other donors' samples. The gene calls are TRBV10-2 and TRBJ2-5, with D unclear. The sequencing sample was made of axillary lymph node tissue. CDR3 residues: CASRYKETQYF. Here the CDR3 DNA reads TGCGCCAGCCGATACAAAGAGACCCAGTACTTC.